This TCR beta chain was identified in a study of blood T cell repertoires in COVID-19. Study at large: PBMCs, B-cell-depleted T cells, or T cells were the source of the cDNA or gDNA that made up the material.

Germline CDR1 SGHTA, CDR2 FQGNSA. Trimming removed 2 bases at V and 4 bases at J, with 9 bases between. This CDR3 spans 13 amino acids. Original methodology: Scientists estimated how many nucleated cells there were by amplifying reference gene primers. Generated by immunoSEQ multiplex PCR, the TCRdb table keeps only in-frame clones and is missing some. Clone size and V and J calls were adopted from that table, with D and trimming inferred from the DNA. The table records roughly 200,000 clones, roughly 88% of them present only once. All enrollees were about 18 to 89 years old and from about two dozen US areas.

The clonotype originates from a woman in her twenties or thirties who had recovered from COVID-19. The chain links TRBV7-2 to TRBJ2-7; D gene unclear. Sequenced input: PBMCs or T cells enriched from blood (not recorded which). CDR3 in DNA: TGTGCCAGCAGCTTATCCAGGAAATACGAGCAGTACTTC. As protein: CASSLSRKYEQYF.